Listed below are T cell receptor beta chains from one sample, sequenced in a study of T cells after yellow fever vaccination. TCRdb passed the 5' RACE reads through MiXCR, listing each CDR3 protein once. The sample records around 400,000 distinct CDR3 sequences, 9.5% to 13% being singletons. The specimen was PBMCs, collected on the day of the first yellow fever vaccination. All receptors derive from a man aged 18 to 30 who received the YFV17D yellow fever vaccine. The CDR3 runs from the conserved cysteine through the conserved F or W. A D gene is named only where the DNA matches it firmly. Not every row has a clone size; where given, it reads once, few, many or a size class.

J | D | V | size | DNA | CDR3
TRBJ2-6 | - | TRBV7-2 | few | TGTGCCAGCAGCTTAAATGGGGGCTCATCTGGGGCCAACGTCCTGACTTTC | CASSLNGGSSGANVLTF
TRBJ2-5 | - | TRBV24-1 | many | TGTGCCACCAGTGATTTCTACGAGGGGACCCAGTACTTC | CATSDFYEGTQYF
TRBJ1-1 | - | TRBV7-9 | - | TGTGCCAGCAGCTTAGAAACCTCCACTGAAGCTTTCTTT | CASSLETSTEAFF
TRBJ1-1 | - | TRBV7-9 | few | TGTGCCAGCAGCTCCAACCCGGGGGAAAGCACTGAAGCTTTCTTT | CASSSNPGESTEAFF
TRBJ1-3 | TRBD1 | TRBV6-1 | few | TGTGCCAGCAGTCGTACAGGGGCTGGAAACACCATATATTTT | CASSRTGAGNTIYF
TRBJ1-2 | - | TRBV2 | few | TGTGCCAGCAGTGCTGAAGGGGCTGGAGGCTACACCTTC | CASSAEGAGGYTF
TRBJ2-6 | TRBD1 | TRBV18 | few | TGTGCCAGCTCACTATTTGTGGGCAGGGGGCCTGGGGCCAACGTCCTGACTTTC | CASSLFVGRGPGANVLTF
TRBJ2-5 | TRBD2 | TRBV6-2/TRBV6-3 | - | TGTGCCAGCAGATTCGGGGGGGCCGGAGAGACCCAGTACTTC | CASRFGGAGETQYF
TRBJ1-4 | - | TRBV6-2/TRBV6-3 | - | TGTGCCAGCAGCAATCCAGGGTCGGATGATGAAAAACTGTTTTTT | CASSNPGSDDEKLFF
TRBJ2-1 | TRBD2 | TRBV9 | - | TGTGCCAGCAGCGTCCGTAGCGGGGGGGTGAGTGAGCAGTTCTTC | CASSVRSGGVSEQFF
TRBJ2-5 | - | TRBV28 | - | TGTGCCAGCAGGGGAGCGGGCGGGACCCAGTACTTC | CASRGAGGTQYF
TRBJ2-3 | TRBD1 | TRBV5-1 | many | TGCGCCAGCAGCTACAGGGGACAGGGGGCGAGGGTAACAGATACGCAGTATTTT | CASSYRGQGARVTDTQYF
TRBJ2-1 | TRBD2 | TRBV3-1 | - | TGTGCCAGCAGCCAGACCTTCGGGCGGGGGGTTAACAATGAGCAGTTCTTC | CASSQTFGRGVNNEQFF
TRBJ2-7 | - | TRBV25-1 | once | TGTGCCAGCAGTGAACCGGGACCCTCCTACGAGCAGTACTTC | CASSEPGPSYEQYF
TRBJ2-3 | - | TRBV5-4 | - | TGTGCCAGCAGCACGCTCGACAGTTTTACAGATACGCAGTATTTT | CASSTLDSFTDTQYF
TRBJ2-7 | - | TRBV6-5 | - | TGTGCCAGCAGTTACTCGAGTGCGTACGAGCAGTACTTC | CASSYSSAYEQYF
TRBJ2-3 | - | TRBV29-1 | - | TGCAGCGTTGGATTGGCGGGAGATACGCAGTATTTT | CSVGLAGDTQYF
TRBJ2-7 | - | TRBV7-9 | - | TGTGCCAGCGGAGAGGTTCAGGGATGGGAGCAGTACTTC | CASGEVQGWEQYF
TRBJ1-5 | TRBD1 | TRBV12-3/TRBV12-4 | - | TGTGCCAGCAGTACCGGACAGGGCAGCAATCAGCCCCAGCATTTT | CASSTGQGSNQPQHF
TRBJ2-2 | - | TRBV7-9 | - | TGTGCCAGCAGCTTAGCGGCGGGACAATCCGGGGAGCTGTTTTTT | CASSLAAGQSGELFF
TRBJ1-2 | - | TRBV5-5 | few | TGTGCCAGCAGTACCTCGGGTTATGGCTACACCTTC | CASSTSGYGYTF
TRBJ2-7 | TRBD2 | TRBV12-3/TRBV12-4 | few | TGTGCCAGCAGTAAGGGCAGCGGGACGGGCGAGCAGTACTTC | CASSKGSGTGEQYF
TRBJ1-5 | TRBD1 | TRBV4-2 | - | TGTGCCAGCGGACCAACCGACAGGGGGAATCAGCCCCAGCATTTT | CASGPTDRGNQPQHF
TRBJ1-5 | TRBD1 | TRBV7-9 | - | TGTGCCAGCAGCGGGACGACAGGGGGTCAGGGTCAGCCCCAGCATTTT | CASSGTTGGQGQPQHF
TRBJ1-2 | - | TRBV4-2 | - | TGTGCCAGCAGCCAACGAACCGGGACGACTAATGGCTACACCTTC | CASSQRTGTTNGYTF
TRBJ2-7 | TRBD1 | TRBV6-2/TRBV6-3 | - | TGTGCCAGCAGATCCCCGGGACAGAGCTCCTACGAGCAGTACTTC | CASRSPGQSSYEQYF
TRBJ2-7 | - | TRBV11-1 | many | TGTGCCAGCAGCTTACGCGCAGCAAGCCGCTCCGTCGCCTACGAGCAGTACTTC | CASSLRAASRSVAYEQYF